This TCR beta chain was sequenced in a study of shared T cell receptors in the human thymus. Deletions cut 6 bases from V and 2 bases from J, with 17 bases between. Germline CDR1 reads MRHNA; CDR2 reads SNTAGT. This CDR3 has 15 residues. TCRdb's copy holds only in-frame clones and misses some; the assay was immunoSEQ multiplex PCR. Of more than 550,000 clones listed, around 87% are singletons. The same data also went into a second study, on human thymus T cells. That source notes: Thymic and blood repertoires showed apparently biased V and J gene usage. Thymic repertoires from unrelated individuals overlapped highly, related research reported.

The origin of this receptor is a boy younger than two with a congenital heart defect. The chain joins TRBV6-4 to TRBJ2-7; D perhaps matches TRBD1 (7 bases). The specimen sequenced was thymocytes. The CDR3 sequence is CASSPEGAQPYEQYF. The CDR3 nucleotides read TGTGCCAGCAGCCCGGAGGGGGCCCAACCCTACGAGCAGTACTTC.